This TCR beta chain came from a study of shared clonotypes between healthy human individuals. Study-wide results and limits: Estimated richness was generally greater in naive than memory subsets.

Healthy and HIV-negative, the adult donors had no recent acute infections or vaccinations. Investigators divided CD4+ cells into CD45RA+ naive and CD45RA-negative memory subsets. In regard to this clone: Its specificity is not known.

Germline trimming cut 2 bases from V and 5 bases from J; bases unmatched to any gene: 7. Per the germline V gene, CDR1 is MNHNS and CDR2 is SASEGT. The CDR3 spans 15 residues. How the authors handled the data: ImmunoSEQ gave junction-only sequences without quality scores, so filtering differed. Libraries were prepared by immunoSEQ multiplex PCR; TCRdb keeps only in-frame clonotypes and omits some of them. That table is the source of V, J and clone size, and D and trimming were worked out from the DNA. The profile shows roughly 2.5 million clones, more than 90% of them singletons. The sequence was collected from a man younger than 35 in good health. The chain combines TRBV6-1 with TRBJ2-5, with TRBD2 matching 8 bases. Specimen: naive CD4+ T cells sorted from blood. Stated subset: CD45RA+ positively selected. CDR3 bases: TGTGCCAGCAGTGAACCGGCGGGGGGCCGGGAGACCCAGTACTTC. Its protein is CASSEPAGGRETQYF.